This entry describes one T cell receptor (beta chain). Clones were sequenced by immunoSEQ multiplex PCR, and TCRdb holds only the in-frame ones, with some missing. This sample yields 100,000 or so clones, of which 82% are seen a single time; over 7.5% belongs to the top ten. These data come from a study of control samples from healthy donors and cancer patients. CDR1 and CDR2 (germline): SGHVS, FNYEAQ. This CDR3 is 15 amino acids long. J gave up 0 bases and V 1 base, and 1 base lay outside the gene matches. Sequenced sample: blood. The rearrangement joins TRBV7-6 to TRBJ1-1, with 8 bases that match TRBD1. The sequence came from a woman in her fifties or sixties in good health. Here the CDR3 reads CASSLGDRMNTEAFF. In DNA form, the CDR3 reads TGTGCCAGCAGCTTAGGGGACAGGATGAACACTGAAGCTTTCTTT.